Listed below are T cell receptor beta chains from one sample, sequenced in a study of Ad26.COV2.S vaccination and SARS-CoV-2 variants. Profiled with immunoSEQ multiplex PCR; TCRdb holds only in-frame clones, not every one. Here the sample spans about 680,000 clones, more than 70% being singletons. The sample was peripheral blood, taken in a trial of Ad26.COV2.S vaccine versus placebo. The receptors were sampled from a person between 18 and 60 years old who received the Ad26.COV2.S COVID-19 vaccine or a placebo. CDR3s include the opening cysteine and the closing phenylalanine or tryptophan. A D gene is named only where the DNA matches it firmly. The size of a clone is reported for some rows only, either as once, few or many, or as a class for expanded clones.

TGTGCTAGCAGCCCGGACAGGGGCAATGAGCAGTTCTTC CASSPDRGNEQFF . TRBJ2-1 TRBV7-7 TRBD1
TGTGCCAGCAGTACTGGGGCGATGGAGACCCAGTACTTC CASSTGAMETQYF . TRBJ2-5 TRBV2 .
TGTGCCAGCAGCCCCTATTCCCCTTCCGCGGGAGAATCCTACAATGAGCAGTTCTTC CASSPYSPSAGESYNEQFF . TRBJ2-1 TRBV3-1/TRBV3-2 TRBD2
TGTGCCAGTAGTATAGGTACACGGTCGGGGGGGCAGTTCTTC CASSIGTRSGGQFF . TRBJ2-1 TRBV19 TRBD2
TGTGCCAGCAGTTTTAGATCCCTAGCCAAAAACATTCAGTACTTC CASSFRSLAKNIQYF . TRBJ2-4 TRBV6-2/TRBV6-3 .
TGTGCCAGCAGCGCCTCGGGGAGTTACAATGAGCAGTTCTTC CASSASGSYNEQFF once TRBJ2-1 TRBV9 .
TGTGCCAGCAGCGTAAGAGTTATCAATGAGCAGTTCTTC CASSVRVINEQFF . TRBJ2-1 TRBV7-2 .
TGTGCCAGCACCCGGACTAGCAGGACCGGGGAGCTGTTTTTT CASTRTSRTGELFF . TRBJ2-2 TRBV7-2 TRBD2
TGTGCCAGCAGCTTAGGTGGGCAGCTCCTCTACAATGAGCAGTTCTTC CASSLGGQLLYNEQFF . TRBJ2-1 TRBV7-8 .
TGTGCCAGCAGCTTCGGACAGGGGGTTAACGAGCAGTACTTC CASSFGQGVNEQYF . TRBJ2-7 TRBV7-2 TRBD1
TGTGCCAGCTCACCAGGGACAGGGAATCTGGGGCCCCAGCATTTT CASSPGTGNLGPQHF . TRBJ1-5 TRBV18 TRBD1
TGTGCCAGTAGTATATGGGACTGGAACAATGAGCAGTTCTTC CASSIWDWNNEQFF . TRBJ2-1 TRBV19 .
TGTGCCAGCAGTTCTCAGGGACAGGCCTACTATGGCTACACCTTC CASSSQGQAYYGYTF . TRBJ1-2 TRBV6-5 TRBD1
TGTGCCAGCTCACCACTAGCGGGGAACACCGGGGAGCTGTTTTTT CASSPLAGNTGELFF . TRBJ2-2 TRBV18 TRBD2
TGTGCCAGCAGTTTCTCAGGGCCCCCCGGCTACACCTTC CASSFSGPPGYTF . TRBJ1-2 TRBV25-1 .
TGTGCCAGCAGCTACGGGACAGGGGTAAGGAACACTGAAGCTTTCTTT CASSYGTGVRNTEAFF once TRBJ1-1 TRBV5-4 TRBD1
TGTGCCAGCAGCTTACCATCTGGAGGACCCTACGAGCAGTACTTC CASSLPSGGPYEQYF . TRBJ2-7 TRBV7-9 .
TGTGCCTGGAGTGATCTTTCTGGGGGTGGTGAAAAACTGTTTTTT CAWSDLSGGGEKLFF . TRBJ1-4 TRBV30 .
TGCGCCAGCAGCCCTGGCGACGGACGAGGAATCGGGGAGCTGTTTTTT CASSPGDGRGIGELFF . TRBJ2-2 TRBV5-1 .
TGTGCCAGCTCACCATCAGGGGAAAATCATGGCTACACCTTC CASSPSGENHGYTF once TRBJ1-2 TRBV18 .
TGTGCCAGCAGCGAACAGGTACGGGGCACAGATACGCAGTATTTT CASSEQVRGTDTQYF . TRBJ2-3 TRBV9 .
TGTGCCAGCAGTGAATTGGGTGGCTACACCTTC CASSELGGYTF . TRBJ1-2 TRBV2 .
TGTGCCAGCAGCTTAACGTCGGGTCCTAGCGGGGCTGGTGAGCAGTTCTTC CASSLTSGPSGAGEQFF . TRBJ2-1 TRBV7-3 TRBD2
TGTGCCAGCCCTGGAGGGGGCGGGAACACCGGGGAGCTGTTTTTT CASPGGGGNTGELFF once TRBJ2-2 TRBV2 .
TGTGCCAGCAGCCTTGGGGACTCCTACGAGCAGTACTTC CASSLGDSYEQYF . TRBJ2-7 TRBV7-6 .
TGTGCCAGCAGCCCCGATTTGGGGGAGACCCAGTACTTC CASSPDLGETQYF . TRBJ2-5 TRBV13 .
TGTGCCAGCAGCTTAGGGGGAAACACCGGGGAGCTGTTTTTT CASSLGGNTGELFF . TRBJ2-2 TRBV7-9 .
TGTGCCAGCAGCCCCCCCACAGGGAACATTCAGTACTTC CASSPPTGNIQYF . TRBJ2-4 TRBV9 .
TGTGCCACCAAAAAGGGGGGGGACAATCAGCCCCAGCATTTT CATKKGGDNQPQHF . TRBJ1-5 TRBV10-3 .
TGTGCCTGCAGTCCGGGGGCGCTACAGGGCTACACCTTC CACSPGALQGYTF . TRBJ1-2 TRBV30 .
TGTGCCAGCAGTTCCGGGCCGACAAATTCACCCCTCCACTTT CASSSGPTNSPLHF . TRBJ1-6 TRBV6-6 .
TGTGCCAGCAGTTACAACCTAGCGGGGGGGGCCTACGAGCAGTACTTC CASSYNLAGGAYEQYF few TRBJ2-7 TRBV6-5 TRBD2
TGTGCCTGGAAAAAGACAGGGGGTCGGATAGATACGCAGTATTTT CAWKKTGGRIDTQYF few TRBJ2-3 TRBV30 TRBD1
TGTGCCAGCAGCGTAGGACCTGGCGAGCAGTTCTTC CASSVGPGEQFF . TRBJ2-1 TRBV9 .
TGTGCCAGCAGCCTGTCCGGGACCCGAGAGACCCAGTACTTC CASSLSGTRETQYF . TRBJ2-5 TRBV3-1/TRBV3-2 .
TGTGCCAGCAGTTACTCGAGCTCCCTAGCGGAAGAGACCCAGTACTTC CASSYSSSLAEETQYF . TRBJ2-5 TRBV6-2/TRBV6-3 TRBD2
TGTGCCAGCAGTTTTAATTGGCACGGAAACACCATATATTTT CASSFNWHGNTIYF . TRBJ1-3 TRBV2 .
TGTGCCAGCAGCTTCGCCGGGGGCGCGACGGATGAGCAGTTCTTC CASSFAGGATDEQFF . TRBJ2-1 TRBV7-9 .
TGTGCCAGCAGCTTAGAGGCAGCGGGAGTGGACGAGCAGTACTTC CASSLEAAGVDEQYF . TRBJ2-7 TRBV11-2 TRBD2
TGTGCCAGCTCACCTCTAGCGGGAGCCACCTACAATGAGCAGTTCTTC CASSPLAGATYNEQFF . TRBJ2-1 TRBV18 TRBD2
TGTGCCAGCTGGGAACAGGGGATTGCTGGCTACACCTTC CASWEQGIAGYTF . TRBJ1-2 TRBV12-3/TRBV12-4 TRBD1
TGCGCCAGCAGCTTGACAGTGATGAACACTGAAGCTTTCTTT CASSLTVMNTEAFF . TRBJ1-1 TRBV5-1 .
TGTGCCAGCAGCCGACCTGGGAGTTCACCCCTCCACTTT CASSRPGSSPLHF many TRBJ1-6 TRBV7-9 .
TGTGCCAGCTCGACAGGCCATAATTCACCCCTCCACTTT CASSTGHNSPLHF . TRBJ1-6 TRBV12-3/TRBV12-4 .
TGTGCCAGCAGCTTCCAGGCCAACACCGGGGAGCTGTTTTTT CASSFQANTGELFF . TRBJ2-2 TRBV11-2 .
TGTGCCAGCAGCCCCGGGACAGGGACCTATGGCTACACCTTC CASSPGTGTYGYTF . TRBJ1-2 TRBV6-5 TRBD1